Presented here are 21 T cell receptor beta chains from one specimen sequenced in a study of OX40 agonist ivuxolimab in advanced cancers. Data came from immunoSEQ multiplex PCR; TCRdb stores just in-frame clones and leaves some out. The table lists approximately 77,000 clones, approximately 84% of them singletons, with 6.5% to 8.5% in the top ten. The sequencing here drew on CD4+ or CD8+ T cells sorted from blood, taken in a trial of the OX40 agonist ivuxolimab. Source of these receptors: an adult with an advanced solid tumor such as melanoma, head and neck, liver or kidney cancer.

This rearrangement joins TRBV11-1 to TRBJ1-4, with 7 positions matching TRBD1. CDR1 is SGHAT, CDR2 FQDESV, per germline (reference sequence). With V trimmed by 1 base and J by 2 bases, 7 bases remained unmatched. This CDR3 contains 17 residues. The CDR3 reads CASSLVPQGRTNEKLFF. The CDR3 coding sequence is TGTGCCAGCAGCTTAGTCCCACAGGGGAGGACTAATGAAAAACTGTTTTTT.

The V call is TRBV4-1, the J call TRBJ1-6; D might be TRBD1 (5 bases). Trimming removed 1 base from V and 10 bases from J, with 14 bases in between. Germline loops: CDR1 MGHRA, CDR2 YSYEKL. This CDR3 is built from 15 residues. The CDR3 sequence: CASSQGYQGGSPLHF. CDR3 nucleotide sequence: TGCGCCAGCAGCCAAGGATATCAGGGAGGGTCACCCCTCCACTTT.

V usage is TRBV9 and J usage is TRBJ1-1; D call uncertain. Germline values: CDR1 SGDLS, CDR2 YYNGEE. V shed 4 bases and J shed 4 bases, with 17 bases lying between them. The CDR3 has 15 residues. The CDR3 sequence is CASSKEVHDTTEAFF. The CDR3, as DNA: TGTGCCAGCAGCAAAGAGGTCCATGATACCACTGAAGCTTTCTTT.

The V and J genes are TRBV19 and TRBJ2-1; perhaps D is TRBD1 or TRBD2 (5 bases each). The V gene's germline CDR1 is LNHDA and CDR2 SQIVND (reference sequence). The CDR3 runs to 15 residues. The germline V and J ends were trimmed by 5 bases and 9 bases, with 20 bases remaining between them. The CDR3 loop reads CASSFNPGPAGEQFF. CDR3 bases: TGTGCCAGTAGTTTCAATCCGGGGCCTGCGGGTGAGCAGTTCTTC.

This sequence joins TRBV19 and TRBJ1-2, with D tentatively TRBD1 (5 bases). This CDR3 contains 15 residues. The germline gives CDR1 LNHDA, CDR2 SQIVND (reference sequence). V lost 3 bases, J lost 8 bases, and 19 bases lay in between. CDR3 amino acids: CASSIGAGWESGYTF. CDR3 in DNA: TGTGCCAGTAGTATTGGGGCAGGGTGGGAAAGCGGCTACACCTTC.

This chain uses TRBV29-1 with TRBJ1-1; D is unresolved. The V gene lost 0 bases and the J gene lost 6 bases, with 8 bases spanning the gap. This CDR3 comprises 12 residues. CDR1 SQVTM and CDR2 ANQGSEA come from the germline V gene. CDR3 sequence reads: CSVEESGAEAFF. In nucleotides, the CDR3 is TGCAGCGTTGAAGAGTCGGGAGCTGAAGCTTTCTTT. The full variable domain, with the rest looked up from reference TRBV29-1 and TRBJ1-1, is SAVISQKPSRDICQRGTSLTIQCQVDSQVTMMFWYRQQPGQSLTLIATANQGSEATYESGFVIDKFPISRPNLTFSTLTVSNMSPEDSSIYLCSVEESGAEAFFGQGTRLTVV.

The chain has TRBV5-5 and TRBJ1-5; TRBD1 agrees at 10 bases. V lost 4 bases, J lost 4 bases, and 2 bases stayed unmatched. The CDR3 loop spans 14 amino acids. The germline gives CDR1 SGHKS, CDR2 YYEKEE (reference sequence). The CDR3, as DNA: TGTGCCAGCAGCGCGGGACAGGGGAATCAGCCCCAGCATTTT. Its protein product is CASSAGQGNQPQHF.

This clone was found once. The sample contains more than one DNA sequence encoding this CDR3. This chain joins TRBV30 and TRBJ1-2, with D tentatively TRBD1 (5 bases). There are 17 residues in the CDR3. The germline gives CDR1 GTSNPN, CDR2 SVGIG (reference sequence). The ends were cut back, 0 bases at V and 1 base at J, with 18 bases in the middle. The chain's CDR3 is CAWSVQLGPRFNYGYTF. Here the CDR3 DNA reads TGTGCCTGGAGTGTACAACTGGGACCGAGATTTAACTATGGCTACACCTTC.

The rearrangement links TRBV9 to TRBJ2-1; D is unresolved. The CDR3 is 13 amino acids. Trimming left V 0 bases short and J 4 bases short, with 5 bases between. CDR1 is SGDLS and CDR2 is YYNGEE in the germline V gene. CDR3 sequence: CASSVGTYNEQFF. The CDR3 DNA reads as TGTGCCAGCAGCGTAGGGACGTACAATGAGCAGTTCTTC.

The chain employs TRBV28 and TRBJ2-5; no reliable D call. This CDR3 has 16 residues. V was clipped by 5 bases and J by 2 bases, with 18 bases between them. Per germline, CDR1 MDHEN and CDR2 SYDVKM. CDR3 region: CASSPLLVGWQETQYF. CDR3 DNA sequence: TGTGCCAGCAGTCCCCTCCTCGTCGGTTGGCAAGAGACCCAGTACTTC.

This chain uses TRBV7-2 with TRBJ2-1; perhaps TRBD1 as D (6 bases). Trimming stripped 5 bases from V and 5 bases from J, with 22 bases between. CDR1 is SGHTA and CDR2 is FQGNSA in the germline V gene. The CDR3 sequence is 17 residues long. CDR3 residues: CASSRTTTGFWDNEQFF. The CDR3 coding sequence is TGTGCCAGCAGCCGAACAACCACAGGGTTTTGGGACAATGAGCAGTTCTTC.

The chain employs TRBV6-1 and TRBJ2-3; the D gene is possibly TRBD2 (5 bases). The CDR3 sequence is 13 residues long. Trimming took off 8 bases at V and 1 base at J, with 10 bases between the two ends. Per germline, CDR1 MNHNS and CDR2 SASEGT. In DNA form, the CDR3 reads TGTGCCAGCGGGAGCTGGGGCACAGATACGCAGTATTTT. Translating gives CASGSWGTDTQYF.

The V and J genes are TRBV7-2 and TRBJ1-1; 8 positions match TRBD1. The junction had 7 bases not matched to a gene; V was cut back by 5 bases and J by 8 bases. This CDR3 has 13 amino acids. CDR1 is SGHTA, CDR2 FQGNSA, per germline. The CDR3 is CASSGGQGREAFF. The CDR3 DNA reads as TGTGCCAGCAGCGGCGGACAGGGTAGAGAAGCTTTCTTT.

The CDR3 DNA follows: TGTGCCATCAGCCAGGGGGAAAGAAACACCATATATTTT. This codes for CAISQGERNTIYF. This chain links TRBV10-3 with TRBJ1-3; TRBD1 agrees at 7 bases. This CDR3 has 13 residues. Germline lookup yields CDR1 ENHRY and CDR2 SYGVKD. V trimming: 6 bases; J trimming: 5 bases; junction bases outside the gene matches: 4.

The chain couples TRBV19 to TRBJ2-7; TRBD1 agrees at 10 bases. This CDR3 contains 16 residues. Germline V gene sequence: CDR1 LNHDA, CDR2 SQIVND (reference sequence). Trimming took 3 bases from V and 3 from J; bases not matched to a gene: 8. Written as DNA, the CDR3 is TGTGCCAGTAGTATGAGCGGGACAGGGGCGGACTACGAGCAGTACTTC. This translates into CASSMSGTGADYEQYF.

The V and J genes are TRBV21-1 and TRBJ2-5; the DNA was not used to check the table's D call, TRBD1. TRBV21-1 is marked as a pseudogene. The CDR3 has 16 amino acids. The CDR3 spells CASSKKADRDQETQYF. DNA of the CDR3: TGTGCCAGCAGCAAAAAGGCGGACAGGGACCAAGAGACCCAGTACTTC.

The chain joins TRBV5-1 to TRBJ1-1; D call uncertain. V was shortened by 4 bases and J by 1 base, with 14 bases between the two germline ends. CDR1 is SGHRS, CDR2 YFSETQ, per germline. The CDR3 covers 15 residues. The CDR3 region is CASSPDGRTNTEAFF. As DNA, the CDR3 is TGCGCCAGCAGCCCGGACGGTCGAACGAACACTGAAGCTTTCTTT.

This clone was recorded a few times. The chain uses TRBV5-5 and TRBJ2-7, with TRBD1 identical over 7 bases. From germline, CDR1 is SGHKS and CDR2 YYEKEE (reference sequence). This CDR3 is built from 13 residues. The V and J ends lost 6 bases and 3 bases, in that order; junction bases with no gene match: 6. The CDR3 coding sequence is TGTGCCAGCAACCTCGGGACAGACTACGAGCAGTACTTC. Protein: CASNLGTDYEQYF.

The rearrangement links TRBV6-1 to TRBJ1-2; tentative D call: TRBD1 (6 bases). The CDR3 consists of 15 residues. Germline CDR1 reads MNHNS; CDR2 reads SASEGT. Between the trimmed V and J ends, which lost 3 bases and 0 bases, there was a span of 11 bases. The CDR3 DNA follows: TGTGCCAGCAGTGATCCGGGGGCCACTAACTATGGCTACACCTTC. Protein sequence: CASSDPGATNYGYTF.

The chain is built from TRBV7-2 and TRBJ2-5; 8 bases agree with TRBD1. With 2 bases clipped from V and 5 bases from J, the junction kept 7 bases outside the gene matches. Germline assignment: CDR1 SGHTA and CDR2 FQGNSA. The CDR3 consists of 15 residues. The CDR3 nucleotides read TGTGCCAGCAGCTTACAAGGACAGGGCGGGGAGACCCAGTACTTC. Protein: CASSLQGQGGETQYF.

The chain joins TRBV7-2 to TRBJ2-1, with D uncertain. From germline, CDR1 is SGHTA and CDR2 FQGNSA. Trimming pared 5 bases from V and 7 bases from J, leaving 15 bases between. CDR3 length: 14 amino acids. In DNA, the CDR3 is TGTGCCAGCAGCCCTCCAGGATTCAGGAATGAGCAGTTCTTC. This encodes CASSPPGFRNEQFF. The variable domain in full, with the rest retrieved from reference TRBV7-2 and TRBJ2-1, is GAGVSQSPSNKVTEKGKDVELRCDPISGHTALYWYRQSLGQGLEFLIYFQGNSAPDKSGLPSDRFSAERTGGSVSTLTIQRTQQEDSAVYLCASSPPGFRNEQFFGPGTRLTVL.